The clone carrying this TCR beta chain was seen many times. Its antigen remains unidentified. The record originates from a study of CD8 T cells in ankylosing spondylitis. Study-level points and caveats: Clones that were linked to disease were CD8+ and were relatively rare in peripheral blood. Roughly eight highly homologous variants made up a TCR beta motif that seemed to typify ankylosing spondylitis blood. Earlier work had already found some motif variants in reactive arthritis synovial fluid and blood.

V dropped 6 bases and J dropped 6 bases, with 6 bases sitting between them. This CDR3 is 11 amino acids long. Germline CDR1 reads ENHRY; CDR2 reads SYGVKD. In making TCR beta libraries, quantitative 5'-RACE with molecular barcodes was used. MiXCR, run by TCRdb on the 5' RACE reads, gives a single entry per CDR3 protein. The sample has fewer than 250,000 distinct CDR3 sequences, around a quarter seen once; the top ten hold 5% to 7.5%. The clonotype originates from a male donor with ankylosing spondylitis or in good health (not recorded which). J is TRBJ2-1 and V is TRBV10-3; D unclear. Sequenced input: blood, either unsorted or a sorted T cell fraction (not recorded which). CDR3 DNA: TGTGCCATCAGCCGCGTCAATGAGCAGTTCTTC. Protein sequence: CAISRVNEQFF.